This entry features one T cell receptor beta chain sequence. Data came from immunoSEQ multiplex PCR; TCRdb stores just in-frame clones and leaves some out. The table lists about 250,000 clones, over 75% of them singletons. This sample is drawn from a study of blood T cell repertoires in COVID-19. Study overall: Spain, Italy and the United States supplied samples that represented acute and convalescent COVID-19.

This study enrolled people aged 18 to 89 from around 26 US geographic areas. Cohorts were based on clinical histories the participants reported. J was trimmed by 7 bases and V by 0 bases; bases with no gene match: 16. Germline V CDR1 and CDR2: MNHNS, SASEGT. The CDR3 runs to 18 residues. The rearrangement uses TRBV6-1 and TRBJ1-1, with 8 bases that match TRBD1. Input material: PBMCs or T cells enriched from blood (not recorded which). This TCR was sampled from a woman aged 45-65 years with acute COVID-19. CDR3 in DNA: TGTGCCAGCAGTGAAGCGCTTCAGGGCAGGGGGCGATTTGGTGAAGCTTTCTTT. This codes for CASSEALQGRGRFGEAFF.